The 20 T cell receptor beta chains below all came from one sample that was sequenced in a study of blood T cells in healthy people across ages (dated by TCRdb to 2013 to 2016). The method behind the library was 5' RACE. TCRdb lists the instrument as Illumina HiSeq 2500. A second PCR of about 7 to 12 cycles was run with a J-beta primer mix and a sample-barcoded 5' primer. TCRdb applied fastp at Q25 and MiXCR to the public reads, then kept only in-frame beta chains. Rows are unified per CDR3 protein, each entry keeping the most common DNA and genes. Present in this sample are hundreds of thousands of distinct CDR3 sequences, less than 70% of which were seen just once. Roughly 37% of the sample is in the top ten clones. The source material was blood. Receptors originate from a man older than 75 in good health.

In its sample, this clonotype was seen once. The chain employs TRBV20-1 and TRBJ2-4; D remains unclear. The last part of the DNA fits TRBJ2-7 better; the J call may be wrong. The length of the CDR3 is 13 residues. Germline loops: CDR1 DFQATT, CDR2 SNEGSKA (reference sequence). CDR3 nucleotides: TGCAGTGCTGGGCTAGTGGGAACCTACGAGCAGTACTTC. This translates into CSAGLVGTYEQYF.

This clonotype has only a few counts. This chain uses TRBV5-1 with TRBJ2-1; 7 positions agree with TRBD1. Germline V lookup: CDR1 SGHRS, CDR2 YFSETQ. CDR3 length: 14 amino acids. V lost 6 bases and J lost 0; bases outside the gene matches: 3. CDR3 loop: CASNRDSSYNEQFF. The CDR3 DNA sequence: TGCGCCAGCAACCGGGACAGCTCCTACAATGAGCAGTTCTTC.

The rearrangement uses TRBV28 and TRBJ2-5, with no clear D. Per germline, CDR1 MDHEN and CDR2 SYDVKM. The CDR3 totals 14 residues. The V end lost 3 bases, the J end lost 1 base, and 9 bases lay between the germline ends. The CDR3 DNA is TGTGCCAGCAGTTTTCCGAACAGCCAAGAGACCCAGTACTTC. It yields the protein CASSFPNSQETQYF.

The rearrangement uses TRBV4-1 and TRBJ2-7; 7 bases fit TRBD2. V shed 3 bases, J shed 2 bases, and the junction held 4 bases outside the gene matches. Germline V lookup: CDR1 MGHRA, CDR2 YSYEKL. The CDR3 covers 14 residues. CDR3 protein: CASSQASGTYEQYF. CDR3 sequence (DNA): TGCGCCAGCAGCCAGGCTAGCGGAACCTACGAGCAGTACTTC.

V is TRBV29-1 and J is TRBJ2-1; 7 nucleotides match TRBD1. Germline V gene lookup returns CDR1 SQVTM and CDR2 ANQGSEA. V shed 8 bases and J 0 bases; nucleotides not matched to a gene: 4. This CDR3 contains 13 residues. The CDR3 spells CSSSGGSYNEQFF. The CDR3, as DNA: TGCAGCTCATCAGGGGGCTCCTACAATGAGCAGTTCTTC.

DNA of the CDR3: TGTGCCAGCAGCCAACAAGTAGCGAACACTGAAGCTTTCTTT. Its translation is CASSQQVANTEAFF. The chain employs TRBV6-5 and TRBJ1-1; D gene uncertain. The CDR3 is 14 amino acids. The V gene's germline CDR1 is MNHEY and CDR2 SVGAGI. Between the trimmed V and J ends, which lost 6 bases and 1 base, there was a span of 12 bases.

Many counts were recorded for this clonotype. The CDR3, as DNA: TGTGCCAGCAGCACGGGAGATGAGCAGTTCTTC. It translates to CASSTGDEQFF. The V call is TRBV3-1, the J call TRBJ2-1; D perhaps matches TRBD2 (6 bases). This CDR3 has 11 amino acids. CDR1 and CDR2 (germline): LGHDT, YNNKEL (reference sequence). The V gene lost 5 bases and the J gene lost 8 bases, with 7 bases spanning the gap.

This chain uses TRBV7-9 with TRBJ2-7; a weak D match, TRBD2 (6 bases). V lost 0 bases and J lost 6, with 12 bases in between. Looked up from germline, CDR1 is SEHNR and CDR2 is FQNEAQ (reference sequence). The CDR3 loop spans 14 amino acids. The CDR3 DNA is TGTGCCAGCAGCTTAGCAGGCGGGGCGGGCGAGCAGTACTTC. This encodes CASSLAGGAGEQYF.

This clonotype was picked up a small number of times. This chain joins TRBV27 and TRBJ2-7; the D gene could be TRBD1 or TRBD2 (5 bases each). V lost 6 bases and J lost 9, with 18 bases in between. This CDR3 region has 13 residues. Germline-derived CDR1 and CDR2 are MNHEY and SMNVEV (reference sequence). In DNA form, the CDR3 reads TGTGCCAGCAGACCCTCCGGGGCAGAAGCGCAGTACTTC. Its protein is CASRPSGAEAQYF.

The rearrangement uses TRBV5-1 and TRBJ2-2; D call uncertain. The CDR3 contains 14 residues. Germline V gene data show CDR1 as SGHRS and CDR2 as YFSETQ. V was pared by 3 bases and J by 5 bases, with 11 bases between. CDR3 region: CASSSPALTGELFF. For the CDR3, the DNA is TGCGCCAGCAGCTCGCCGGCCCTTACCGGGGAGCTGTTTTTT.

Notes on this clonotype: A read error may produce the germline difference seen at one junction end. The V and J genes are TRBV15 and TRBJ2-3, with D unclear. CDR1 LNHNV and CDR2 YYDKDF come from the germline V gene (reference sequence). CDR3 size: 15 residues. CDR3 sequence: CDTSRDPHSTDTQYF. CDR3 DNA: TGTGACACCAGCAGAGACCCTCATAGCACAGATACGCAGTATTTT.

This chain uses TRBV13 with TRBJ2-3; D tentatively reads TRBD1 or TRBD2 (6 bases each). With 5 bases removed from V and 14 bases from J, the gap between germline ends came to 20 bases. In germline, CDR1 is PRHDT, CDR2 FYEKMQ (reference sequence). CDR3 length: 13 residues. This CDR3 is CASSNLGGRYAYF. CDR3 nucleotides: TGTGCCAGCAGCAACCTCGGGGGCAGATACGCGTATTTT.

This clonotype was detected only a few times. The chain is built from TRBV7-2 and TRBJ1-2; D gene ambiguous. Between the trimmed V and J ends, which lost 3 bases and 5 bases, there was a span of 7 bases. CDR3 length: 12 amino acids. The germline V gene encodes CDR1 SGHTA and CDR2 FQGNSA. Here the CDR3 reads CASSLRAYGYTF. Written as DNA, the CDR3 is TGTGCCAGCAGCTTGAGGGCTTATGGCTACACCTTC. The full variable domain, rest sourced from reference TRBV7-2 and TRBJ1-2, is GAGVSQSPSNKVTEKGKDVELRCDPISGHTALYWYRQSLGQGLEFLIYFQGNSAPDKSGLPSDRFSAERTGGSVSTLTIQRTQQEDSAVYLCASSLRAYGYTFGSGTRLTVV.

The chain has TRBV20-1 and TRBJ1-2, with TRBD1 identical over 7 bases. The CDR3 totals 16 residues. The V gene's germline CDR1 is DFQATT and CDR2 SNEGSKA (reference sequence). With V trimmed by 5 bases and J by 5 bases, 17 bases remained unmatched. CDR3 loop: CSAHAQGGGVGYGYTF. As DNA, the CDR3 is TGCAGTGCTCACGCTCAGGGGGGCGGAGTTGGGTATGGCTACACCTTC.

V usage is TRBV5-5 and J usage is TRBJ2-7, with 8 bases that match TRBD2. This CDR3 region has 14 residues. Losses at the gene ends were 3 bases for V and 0 bases for J; bases not matched to a gene: 2. CDR1 is SGHKS and CDR2 is YYEKEE in the germline V gene (reference sequence). The CDR3 coding sequence is TGTGCCAGCAGCTATAGCGGGGCCTCCTACGAGCAGTACTTC. It codes for CASSYSGASYEQYF.

The J gene is TRBJ1-1, the V gene TRBV5-1, with 9 bases identical to TRBD1. The ends lost 3 bases at V and 2 bases at J; junction bases unmatched: 8. CDR3 length: 16 amino acids. Germline CDR1 and CDR2: SGHRS and YFSETQ. The DNA of the CDR3 is TGCGCCAGCAGCTGGGCCGCGGGACAGGGAAACACTGAAGCTTTCTTT. Protein product: CASSWAAGQGNTEAFF.

The J gene is TRBJ1-2, the V gene TRBV12-3 or TRBV12-4, with D perhaps TRBD1 (6 bases). The CDR3 consists of 13 residues. The V and J ends lost 6 bases and 5 bases respectively, with 13 bases between them. The CDR3 spells CASSPWQGYGYTF. CDR3 nucleotides: TGTGCCAGCAGCCCGTGGCAGGGGTATGGCTACACCTTC.

This clonotype was seen more than once but under ten times. The chain links TRBV4-2 to TRBJ2-1, with 7 nucleotides matching TRBD2. The CDR3 extends over 16 amino acids. Trimming removed 0 bases from V and 7 bases from J; junction bases left unmatched: 9. Germline lookup yields CDR1 LGHNA and CDR2 YNFKEQ. The CDR3 loop reads CASSQDPGGSGNEQFF. CDR3 nucleotides: TGTGCCAGCAGCCAAGATCCCGGCGGGAGTGGGAATGAGCAGTTCTTC.

J is TRBJ2-7 and V is TRBV3-1, with no clear D. V was shortened by 1 base and J by 5 bases, with 12 bases between the two germline ends. Germline lookup yields CDR1 LGHDT and CDR2 YNNKEL (reference sequence). The CDR3 extends over 14 amino acids. This CDR3 reads CASSQGNGGDEQYF. The CDR3 DNA reads TGTGCCAGCAGCCAAGGGAACGGTGGGGACGAGCAGTACTTC.

The chain joins TRBV10-3 to TRBJ2-7; the D is unclear. The CDR3 runs 12 residues. Germline loops: CDR1 ENHRY, CDR2 SYGVKD. Trimming shortened V by 6 bases and J by 7 bases, and 13 bases separated the two germline ends. CDR3 residues: CAISYREREQYF. For the CDR3, the DNA is TGTGCCATCAGCTACAGAGAAAGAGAGCAGTACTTC.